One and the same sample provided the 10 T cell receptor beta chains below, sequenced in a study of T-cell memory formation after mild COVID-19. A single record per CDR3 protein comes from TCRdb applying MiXCR to the 5' RACE reads. The sample yields 55,000 to 80,000 distinct CDR3 sequences, about a tenth seen once. Sequenced input: PBMCs or a T cell subset sorted from them (not recorded which). Every receptor here comes from a young man who had mild COVID-19 (a few samples of this study predate the infection). Cell type and time point are not known.

The sample holds a few counts of this clonotype. The rearrangement uses TRBV7-2 and TRBJ2-3; 7 positions match TRBD2. V lost 5 bases to trimming and J lost 0 bases; unmatched junction nucleotides: 8. There are 16 residues in the CDR3. Germline CDR1 is SGHTA and CDR2 is FQGNSA. The CDR3 region is CASSRRLAASTDTQYF. For the CDR3, the DNA is TGTGCCAGCAGCAGAAGACTAGCAGCTAGCACAGATACGCAGTATTTT.

The V gene is TRBV7-9, the J gene TRBJ2-4, with 8 nucleotides matching TRBD2. The ends lost 6 bases at V and 3 bases at J; junction bases unmatched: 4. CDR3 length equals 14 residues. The germline V gene encodes CDR1 SEHNR and CDR2 FQNEAQ (reference sequence). This CDR3 reads CASRVSGGKNIQYF. The CDR3 DNA reads TGTGCCAGCAGAGTCAGCGGGGGCAAAAACATTCAGTACTTC. The full variable domain, its missing parts supplied by reference TRBV7-9 and TRBJ2-4, is DTGVSQNPRHKITKRGQNVTFRCDPISEHNRLYWYRQTLGQGPEFLTYFQNEAQLEKSRLLSDRFSAERPKGSFSTLEIQRTEQGDSAMYLCASRVSGGKNIQYFGAGTRLSVL.

This chain links TRBV6-5 with TRBJ1-1, with D uncertain. Germline values: CDR1 MNHEY, CDR2 SVGAGI. Trimming cost V 10 bases and J 4 bases, with 13 bases left between them. This CDR3 comprises 12 residues. CDR3 in amino acids: CATMTPGTEAFF. CDR3 in DNA: TGTGCCACCATGACCCCCGGCACTGAAGCTTTCTTT.

In this sample, this clonotype turned up a few times. The rearrangement links TRBV4-2 to TRBJ1-4; D gene unclear. Germline CDR1 and CDR2: LGHNA and YNFKEQ. The CDR3 runs to 14 residues. V was pared by 6 bases and J by 5 bases, with 13 bases between. CDR3 amino acids: CASRRLGGNEKLFF. The CDR3 nucleotides read TGTGCCAGCAGGAGGTTGGGAGGAAATGAAAAACTGTTTTTT.

The chain couples TRBV5-1 to TRBJ1-2; 10 bases map to TRBD1. Germline V gives CDR1 SGHRS, CDR2 YFSETQ. The length of the CDR3 is 15 residues. The junction had 3 bases not matched to a gene; V was cut back by 0 bases and J by 4 bases. CDR3 nucleotides: TGCGCCAGCAGCTTGGGACAGGGGGCTAGCTATGGCTACACCTTC. This sequence encodes CASSLGQGASYGYTF.

This clonotype was counted many times. The chain joins TRBV10-2 to TRBJ2-4, with D hard to call. Trimming took off 6 bases at V and 0 bases at J, with 6 bases between the two ends. CDR1 is WSHSY and CDR2 is SAAADI in the germline V gene. The CDR3 has 13 residues. In nucleotides, the CDR3 is TGCGCCAGCAGCACGGCAGCCAAAAACATTCAGTACTTC. Encoded protein: CASSTAAKNIQYF.

The chain uses TRBV6-5 and TRBJ1-1; D might be TRBD1 (6 bases). This CDR3 comprises 15 residues. Trimming shortened V by 6 bases and J by 0 bases, and 14 bases separated the two germline ends. CDR1 MNHEY and CDR2 SVGAGI come from the germline V gene. CDR3 region: CASSKTGNLNTEAFF. CDR3 sequence (DNA): TGTGCCAGCAGCAAAACAGGGAACTTGAACACTGAAGCTTTCTTT.

The chain is built from TRBV6-5 and TRBJ1-5, with D possibly TRBD1 on 6 matching bases. The germline gives CDR1 MNHEY, CDR2 SVGAGI. The CDR3 is 18 amino acids. V lost 0 bases, J lost 0 bases, and 15 bases lay in between. In DNA form, the CDR3 reads TGTGCCAGCAGTTACTCGATCCCAGGGGACTATAGCAATCAGCCCCAGCATTTT. It yields the protein CASSYSIPGDYSNQPQHF.

The sample holds a few counts of this clonotype. This chain links TRBV11-2 with TRBJ2-7; 7 bases map to TRBD1. The CDR3 extends over 15 amino acids. Germline loops: CDR1 SGHAT, CDR2 FQNNGV. With V trimmed by 1 base and J by 3 bases, 6 bases remained unmatched. The CDR3 loop is CASSLAGQSFYEQYF. The CDR3 DNA sequence: TGTGCCAGCAGCTTAGCGGGACAGAGCTTCTACGAGCAGTACTTC.

The sample holds many counts of this clonotype. The chain has TRBV4-3 and TRBJ2-3; D is ambiguous. Trimming took 3 bases from V and 5 from J, leaving 9 bases between them. The CDR3 loop spans 13 amino acids. Per germline, CDR1 LGHNA and CDR2 YSLEER. CDR3 amino acids: CASSQGYGDTQYF. Written as DNA, the CDR3 is TGCGCCAGCAGCCAGGGCTATGGAGATACGCAGTATTTT.